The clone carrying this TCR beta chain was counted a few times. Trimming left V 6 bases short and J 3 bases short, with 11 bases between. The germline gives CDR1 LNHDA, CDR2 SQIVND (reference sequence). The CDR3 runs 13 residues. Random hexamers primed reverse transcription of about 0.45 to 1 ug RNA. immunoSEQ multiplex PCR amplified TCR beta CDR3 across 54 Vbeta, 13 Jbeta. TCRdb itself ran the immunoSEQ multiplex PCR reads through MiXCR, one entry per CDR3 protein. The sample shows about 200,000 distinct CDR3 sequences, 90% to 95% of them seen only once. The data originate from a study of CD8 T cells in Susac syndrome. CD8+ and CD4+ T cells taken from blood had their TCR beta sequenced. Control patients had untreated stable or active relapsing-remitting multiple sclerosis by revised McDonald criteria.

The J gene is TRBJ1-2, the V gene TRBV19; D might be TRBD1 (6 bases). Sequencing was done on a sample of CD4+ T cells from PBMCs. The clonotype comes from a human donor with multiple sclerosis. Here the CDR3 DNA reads TGTGCCAGTAGCCAGACAGGAGACTATGGCTACACCTTC. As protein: CASSQTGDYGYTF.